This T cell receptor beta chain was identified during a study of T cells in Graves' hyperthyroidism and ophthalmopathy (dated 2019 in TCRdb). Turning to the overall study: Peripheral blood was collected at initial diagnosis, before any treatment. Once sampling was done, hyperthyroidism patients were given methimazole at a starting dose of 30 mg daily, whereas ophthalmopathy patients were given high-dose intravenous methylprednisolone. According to the paper, TCR Vbeta CDR3 sequencing was carried out on some 140 peripheral blood samples, which came from fewer than 50 ophthalmopathy, under 80 hyperthyroidism and approximately 17 progressor patients. For training and testing, the 80 to 100 patients in the discovery cohort were randomly divided in a 7:3 ratio. Prospective prediction of ophthalmopathy was tested in an independent validation cohort consisting of roughly 20 hyperthyroidism patients and more than 15 patients who later progressed to ophthalmopathy. TCR V-J signatures able to tell the groups apart were searched for in a discovery cohort of about a hundred patients, of whom more than 40 had Graves' ophthalmopathy and about 60 had stable Graves' hyperthyroidism. In about six Graves' hyperthyroidism patients, the study also compared T-cell repertoires from thyroid tissue with T-cell repertoires from blood. Here is what the overall study found, with its caveats: During validation, the model predicted progression to ophthalmopathy a median of roughly six months ahead of onset, with around 71% sensitivity and roughly 72% specificity. No statistical method was used to set the sample size in advance, and investigators knew the group allocation. Ophthalmopathy was separated from stable hyperthyroidism by a 13 V-J signature model, with over 85% sensitivity and roughly 81% specificity obtained in cross-validation and 80%/75% obtained in testing. Most expanded thyroid clonotypes (frequency above 0.001) were also found in blood, which suggests that blood repertoires may mirror thyroid immune responses.

As regards this clonotype: Its antigen is unknown. Per-base quality was not reported, and no clone a single base away is much larger than it.

The TCR beta CDR3 regions were amplified from the RNA transcripts. The TCR CDR3 was subjected to a first round of RT-PCR using the HTBI primer set and the Qiagen OneStep RT-PCR kit. A second multiplex PCR round built the libraries, followed by size selection and purification. Libraries were sequenced paired-end with 100 bp reads on an Illumina HiSeq2000. Per the authors' processing: SOAPnuke was used to process the raw data, with reads discarded if the reads contained adapters or uncalled bases, had a mean Phred below 15, or lacked an exact constant-primer or identifier match. High-quality paired reads were merged using COPE v1.2.5, and each unique nucleotide sequence was defined as a clonotype. MiTCR v1.1 was used to align clonotypes to the IMGT TRBV, TRBD and TRBJ reference segments. The analysis included only V-J combinations with a frequency above 0.0001, which together covered more than 99% of the repertoires. A TCS score was defined as the ratio of F50 (clonal expansion) to E x V (chaos), with BLOSUM62-based TCRdist applied between CDR3 peptides within each V-J. Welch's t-statistics and random forest reduced around 520 V-J features to under 15, which were used in a naive Bayes classifier (R e1071). TCRdb itself trimmed the public reads at Q25 with fastp, ran MiXCR and retained productive beta chains. Rows are combined by CDR3 protein, so each entry shows the most common genes and DNA. None of the V and J calls come from the authors' own analysis; TCRdb made them. This sample lists approximately 690,000 distinct CDR3 sequences; about 14% were detected once. The ten biggest clones cover roughly an eighth of the sample.

CDR1 and CDR2 (MNHEY, SMNVEV) derive from the germline V gene (reference sequence). Measured from the cysteine to the phenylalanine, the CDR3 is 13 residues long. Only the CDR3 region is kept as DNA, spanning 39 bases read in frame from base 1. V is pared back by 5 bases and J by 6 bases, with 14 bases lying between the germline termini. Ophthalmopathy patients had moderately to severely active disease, Clinical Activity Score of at least 3, NOSPECS grade of at least 4, and duration under 3 months. Any patient with an uncontrolled infection, another autoimmune disease, pregnancy or lactation was excluded. Clinical symptoms, serum thyroxine and TRAb, thyroid ultrasound, and orbital computed tomography formed the basis for the diagnoses. PBMCs were separated from 8 to 10 ml of fresh peripheral blood using Ficoll-Paque density gradient centrifugation. Total RNA was extracted using Trizol reagent, and RNA quality was assessed on an Agilent 2100 Bioanalyzer.

The sequence was collected from a woman aged 45-59 years with Graves' ophthalmopathy. The specimen sequenced was blood. Recombination connected TRBV27 to TRBJ2-7; a tentative D match to TRBD1 spans 7 bases. Here is the DNA: TGTGCCAGCAGTGTATACAGGGGAGGCGAGCAGTACTTC. It encodes CASSVYRGGEQYF.